The T cell receptor beta chain under discussion was sequenced for a study of blood T cells in healthy people across ages. A word on this clonotype: Its specificity is unknown.

The CDR3 consists of 15 residues. The V end lost 4 bases, the J end lost 7 bases, and 20 bases lay between the germline ends. Germline CDR1 SGHRS, CDR2 YFSETQ. A second roughly 7 to 11 cycle PCR used barcoded and J-beta primers. A template-switch adaptor that had 12 random nucleotides put a tag on each cDNA molecule. TCRdb re-called the 5' RACE reads through MiXCR, storing one row per CDR3 protein. The sample carries over 1,200,000 distinct CDR3 sequences, approximately 60% recorded once. Overall study findings and caveats: Per million T cells, TCR beta diversity dropped roughly linearly as age increased.

The chain joins TRBV5-1 to TRBJ2-5, with a weak D call TRBD1 (6 bases). The origin of this receptor is a man aged 18 to 30 in good health. The sequenced material came from blood. The CDR3 DNA reads as TGCGCCAGCAGCGAAGGACAGATCTCCGGGATGACCCAGTACTTC. Its translation: CASSEGQISGMTQYF.